Below are 27 T cell receptor beta chains sequenced from a single sample in a study of blood T cells in healthy people across ages. Next came a second PCR, run for about 6 to 11 cycles, which used a sample-barcoded 5' primer along with a J-beta primer mix. TCRdb redid the calling of the 5' RACE reads with MiXCR, one entry per CDR3 protein. This sample carries 780,000 or so distinct CDR3 sequences, 45% to 70% of them seen once, and the ten largest clones take more than 25%. Sequences were obtained from blood. These receptors all stem from a middle-aged man in good health.

The chain combines TRBV12-3 or TRBV12-4 with TRBJ1-2, with D possibly matching TRBD1 (5 bases). Trimming removed 3 bases from V and 8 bases from J, with 13 bases in between. The CDR3 runs to 13 residues. The chain's CDR3 is CASSFRRGGGYTF. CDR3 in DNA: TGTGCCAGCAGTTTTCGGAGGGGCGGAGGCTACACCTTC.

V usage is TRBV4-1 and J usage is TRBJ1-6; 7 bases match TRBD1. CDR3 length equals 15 residues. After removal of 2 bases from V and 7 bases from J, the junction contained 5 bases not matched to a gene. CDR1 is MGHRA, CDR2 YSYEKL, per germline. The CDR3 DNA reads TGCGCCAGCAGCCAATACGACAGGGAGAATTCACCCCTCCACTTT. Protein: CASSQYDRENSPLHF.

This clonotype turned up a few times. The junction departs from the called germline gene at one end, perhaps through a read error. This sequence joins TRBV12-3 or TRBV12-4 and TRBJ2-5; the match to TRBD2 covers 12 bases. The CDR3 is 15 residues long. The CDR3 is CASSLAGGFQETQYF. CDR3 in DNA: TGTGCCAGCAGTCTAGCGGGGGGGTTCCAAGAGACCCAGTACTTC.

The V and J genes are TRBV24-1 and TRBJ1-2; 9 nucleotides match TRBD1. V shed 4 bases and J 3 bases; nucleotides not matched to a gene: 17. The CDR3 consists of 19 residues. Germline CDR1 KGHDR, CDR2 SFDVKD. The CDR3 protein is CATSERIRDREFVYYGYTF. Here the CDR3 DNA reads TGTGCCACCAGTGAACGCATAAGGGACAGGGAATTTGTTTACTATGGCTACACCTTC.

This clonotype was detected many times. The rearrangement joins TRBV20-1 to TRBJ2-4; D not resolved. The CDR3 totals 13 residues. CDR1 and CDR2 from the germline V gene are DFQATT and SNEGSKA (reference sequence). Trimming pared 4 bases from V and 3 bases from J, leaving 10 bases between. CDR3 sequence (DNA): TGCAGTGCTATGGTAGTCGGCAAAAACATTCAGTACTTC. This sequence encodes CSAMVVGKNIQYF.

The chain recombines TRBV14 with TRBJ2-7; D gene uncertain. The J call may be incorrect, as the DNA end agrees better with TRBJ2-5. CDR3 length: 15 amino acids. The germline CDR1 and CDR2 sequences are SGHDN and FVKESK. The CDR3 DNA reads as TGTGCCAGCAGCCAGGTGAAGGGCCTTTGGGAGACCCAGTACTTC. As protein: CASSQVKGLWETQYF.

The sample holds a few counts of this clonotype. V gene TRBV5-1 combines with J gene TRBJ2-5; weak D call: TRBD2 (6 bases). CDR3 length: 15 amino acids. CDR1 and CDR2 (germline): SGHRS, YFSETQ. Trimming removed 4 bases from V and 4 bases from J, with 17 bases in between. CDR3 bases: TGCGCCAGCAGCGTTAACCAGGGAGGAGGAGAGACCCAGTACTTC. Protein: CASSVNQGGGETQYF.

The chain recombines TRBV13 with TRBJ2-5; TRBD1 is a possible D gene (5 bases). The J call may be wrong; the DNA end is better matched by TRBJ2-7. This CDR3 has 13 amino acids. Germline lookup yields CDR1 PRHDT and CDR2 FYEKMQ (reference sequence). The CDR3 spells CASSYRTPYEQYF. CDR3 in DNA: TGTGCCAGCAGCTACCGGACACCTTACGAGCAGTACTTC.

The rearrangement links TRBV27 to TRBJ2-3; D is ambiguous. The germline CDR1 and CDR2 sequences are MNHEY and SMNVEV (reference sequence). V was pared by 2 bases and J by 1 base, with 10 bases between. CDR3 size: 15 residues. CDR3 sequence (DNA): TGTGCCAGCAGTTTAGGCACAGTTGGCACAGATACGCAGTATTTT. It translates to CASSLGTVGTDTQYF.

Concerning this clonotype itself: The junction differs from germline at one of its ends, possibly a read error. The chain carries TRBV7-2 and TRBJ2-7, with D maybe TRBD2 (6 bases). CDR3 length: 14 amino acids. Germline CDR1 SGHTA, CDR2 FQGNSA. CDR3: CASSLSGSAYEQYF. In DNA, the CDR3 is TGTGCCAGTAGCTTAAGCGGGTCCGCCTACGAGCAGTACTTC.

The rearrangement joins TRBV3-1 to TRBJ1-6, with 10 positions matching TRBD1. Germline V gene lookup returns CDR1 LGHDT and CDR2 YNNKEL (reference sequence). V dropped 3 bases and J dropped 8; count of bases not matched to a gene: 1. CDR3 length equals 14 residues. The CDR3 reads CASSQGQGHSPLHF. The CDR3 DNA follows: TGTGCCAGCAGCCAGGGACAGGGGCATTCACCCCTCCACTTT. Full variable domain (outside the CDR3, taken from reference TRBV3-1 and TRBJ1-6): DTAVSQTPKYLVTQMGNDKSIKCEQNLGHDTMYWYKQDSKKFLKIMFSYNNKELIINETVPNRFSPKSPDKAHLNLHINSLELGDSAVYFCASSQGQGHSPLHFGNGTRLTVT.

The J gene is TRBJ2-1, the V gene TRBV9; TRBD2 matches 15 bases. Trimming took 3 bases from V and 0 from J; bases not matched to a gene: 7. The CDR3 totals 19 residues. The germline V gene has CDR1 SGDLS and CDR2 YYNGEE. The CDR3 DNA reads as TGTGCCAGCAGCGGGACTAGCGGGGGGGGTGCCTACTCCTACAATGAGCAGTTCTTC. Encoded protein: CASSGTSGGGAYSYNEQFF.

This clonotype was seen more than once but under ten times. The rearrangement uses TRBV6-2 or TRBV6-3 and TRBJ2-5, with 12 bases aligning to TRBD2. CDR3 length: 17 amino acids. V lost 5 bases and J lost 2; bases outside the gene matches: 9. Germline V gene data show CDR1 as MNHEY and CDR2 as SVGEGT. As DNA, the CDR3 is TGTGCCAGCAGTCTCTCGACTAGCGGGAGTGGACAAGAGACCCAGTACTTC. It is translated as CASSLSTSGSGQETQYF.

The table lists this clonotype with a few counts. V usage is TRBV9 and J usage is TRBJ2-3; D may be TRBD2 (5 bases). Trimming took off 3 bases at V and 4 bases at J, with 9 bases between the two ends. The CDR3 is 13 amino acids. From germline, CDR1 is SGDLS and CDR2 YYNGEE. The CDR3 coding sequence is TGTGCCAGCAGCGACGGGATCCCAGATACGCAGTATTTT. Protein: CASSDGIPDTQYF.

This clonotype was observed once. The genes are TRBV20-1 and TRBJ2-4, with D hard to call. The DNA end lines up better with TRBJ2-7; the J call may be wrong. Germline CDR1 DFQATT, CDR2 SNEGSKA (reference sequence). The CDR3 has 14 residues. CDR3 sequence reads: CSATFTGSPSEQYF. CDR3 nucleotides: TGCAGTGCGACCTTTACTGGATCCCCTTCCGAGCAGTACTTC.

The chain has TRBV29-1 and TRBJ2-1, with 14 nucleotides matching TRBD2. With the DNA end fitting TRBJ2-7 better, the J assignment may be wrong. The CDR3 length is 13 residues. Germline V lookup: CDR1 SQVTM, CDR2 ANQGSEA. The CDR3 here is CSVGLAGDNEQYF. DNA for the CDR3: TGCAGCGTGGGACTAGCGGGGGACAATGAGCAGTACTTC.

The genes are TRBV7-9 and TRBJ2-2, with a possible D match to TRBD2 (6 bases). The CDR3 consists of 15 residues. CDR1 is SEHNR, CDR2 FQNEAQ, per germline (reference sequence). Deletions cut 9 bases from V and 0 bases from J, with 14 bases between. The CDR3 DNA reads as TGTGCCAGTCCCCTGCCGGGAGCGAACACCGGGGAGCTGTTTTTT. Its translation is CASPLPGANTGELFF.

This clonotype was counted a few times. The chain joins TRBV7-2 to TRBJ2-5, with unresolved D. This CDR3 has 14 amino acids. The V and J ends lost 1 base and 5 bases respectively, with 11 bases between them. CDR1 SGHTA and CDR2 FQGNSA come from the germline V gene. DNA of the CDR3: TGTGCCAGCAGCTTAGGTTTTGGTTGGGAGACCCAGTACTTC. It is translated as CASSLGFGWETQYF.

This clonotype was detected only a few times. The rearrangement links TRBV4-3 to TRBJ2-3; D is uncertain. V lost 0 bases and J lost 2, with 9 bases in between. This CDR3 region has 15 residues. The germline gives CDR1 LGHNA, CDR2 YSLEER. This CDR3 reads CASSQDLLNTDTQYF. The CDR3 coding sequence is TGCGCCAGCAGCCAAGACTTATTGAACACAGATACGCAGTATTTT.

The chain has TRBV5-1 and TRBJ2-3; TRBD1 matches 7 bases. CDR1 is SGHRS and CDR2 is YFSETQ in the germline V gene. The CDR3 consists of 14 residues. V was pared by 7 bases and J by 0 bases, with 5 bases of the junction left unmatched. This CDR3 reads CASGTEPSTDTQYF. The CDR3 DNA follows: TGCGCCAGCGGGACAGAGCCTAGCACAGATACGCAGTATTTT.

This chain links TRBV9 with TRBJ1-4; 8 bases match TRBD1. V trimming: 4 bases; J trimming: 8 bases; junction bases outside the gene matches: 10. The CDR3 runs 15 residues. Germline V gene lookup returns CDR1 SGDLS and CDR2 YYNGEE. The CDR3 region is CASSYGQGNREKLFF. The DNA for the CDR3 is TGTGCCAGCAGCTACGGACAGGGTAATCGCGAAAAACTGTTTTTT.

The rearrangement joins TRBV20-1 to TRBJ1-1, with D perhaps TRBD1 (6 bases). Trimming removed 3 bases at V and 4 bases at J, with 12 bases between. CDR3 length: 13 residues. From germline, CDR1 is DFQATT and CDR2 SNEGSKA (reference sequence). CDR3 DNA: TGCAGTGCTAGGAGGACAGCAGCCACTGAAGCTTTCTTT. Protein product: CSARRTAATEAFF.

The chain employs TRBV5-1 and TRBJ2-4, with 13 bases matching TRBD2. The V gene's germline CDR1 is SGHRS and CDR2 YFSETQ. The CDR3 spans 23 residues. V dropped 1 base and J dropped 5; count of bases not matched to a gene: 24. The DNA for the CDR3 is TGCGCCAGCAGCTTGCGGGCAGCAGGGCATGGACTAGCGGGAGATCGTTCCGAAAACATTCAGTACTTC. This encodes CASSLRAAGHGLAGDRSENIQYF. Based on the CDR3 plus reference TRBV5-1 and TRBJ2-4, the full variable domain is KAGVTQTPRYLIKTRGQQVTLSCSPISGHRSVSWYQQTPGQGLQFLFEYFSETQRNKGNFPGRFSGRQFSNSRSEMNVSTLELGDSALYLCASSLRAAGHGLAGDRSENIQYFGAGTRLSVL.

This clonotype has only a few counts. The V call is TRBV7-9, the J call TRBJ2-4; TRBD2 aligns across 9 bases. Germline values: CDR1 SEHNR, CDR2 FQNEAQ (reference sequence). This CDR3 is 18 amino acids long. The V and J ends lost 5 bases and 0 bases, in that order; junction bases with no gene match: 11. As DNA, the CDR3 is TGTGCCAGCAGCATCCCCCTATTAGCGGGAGAAGCCAAAAACATTCAGTACTTC. As protein: CASSIPLLAGEAKNIQYF. The full variable domain, rest sourced from reference TRBV7-9 and TRBJ2-4, is DTGVSQNPRHKITKRGQNVTFRCDPISEHNRLYWYRQTLGQGPEFLTYFQNEAQLEKSRLLSDRFSAERPKGSFSTLEIQRTEQGDSAMYLCASSIPLLAGEAKNIQYFGAGTRLSVL.

This clonotype has a handful of counts. V gene TRBV20-1 combines with J gene TRBJ2-6; no clear D gene. Germline V lookup: CDR1 DFQATT, CDR2 SNEGSKA (reference sequence). V lost 6 bases and J lost 0, with 12 bases in between. The CDR3 covers 15 residues. For the CDR3, the DNA is TGCAGTGCGCCTGCGAAAAACTCTGGGGCCAACGTCCTGACTTTC. It translates to CSAPAKNSGANVLTF.

The chain joins TRBV25-1 to TRBJ2-7; the D gene is possibly TRBD2 (6 bases). The ends were cut back, 11 bases at V and 2 bases at J, with 19 bases in the middle. Germline CDR1 reads MGHDK; CDR2 reads SYGVNS. The CDR3 is 14 amino acids. CDR3 in DNA: TGTGCCGGAAGTATAGCGGAGCGCCCCTACGAGCAGTACTTC. This sequence encodes CAGSIAERPYEQYF.

This clonotype has just a few counts. The genes are TRBV4-3 and TRBJ2-7; 10 bases map to TRBD1. J lost 3 bases, V lost 4 bases, and 3 bases had no gene match. This CDR3 region has 14 residues. The germline CDR1 and CDR2 sequences are LGHNA and YSLEER. CDR3 coding DNA: TGCGCCAGCAGCCGATGGACAGGGGGCTACGAGCAGTACTTC. It is translated as CASSRWTGGYEQYF.